This entry lists 7 T cell receptor beta chains sequenced from one sample in a study of blood T cell repertoires in COVID-19. Some clones are missing from TCRdb's copy, which holds only in-frame ones; the method was immunoSEQ multiplex PCR. The sample includes 100,000 to 120,000 clones, roughly 80% of them seen just once. The sequenced sample was peripheral blood. These receptors were obtained from a woman older than 75 with acute or convalescent COVID-19.

This clone has only a few counts. The chain carries TRBV10-2 and TRBJ2-2; 10 nucleotides match TRBD2. Germline V gives CDR1 WSHSY, CDR2 SAAADI. J was trimmed by 3 bases and V by 6 bases; bases with no gene match: 1. CDR3 length: 14 amino acids. The CDR3: CASRLAGYTGELFF. CDR3 DNA sequence: TGCGCCAGCAGACTAGCGGGATACACCGGGGAGCTGTTTTTT.

This chain joins TRBV5-4 and TRBJ2-7; 12 bases map to TRBD2. The CDR3 has 16 residues. Germline CDR1 is SGHNT and CDR2 is YYREEE (reference sequence). After removal of 4 bases from V and 4 bases from J, the junction contained 9 bases not matched to a gene. The CDR3 DNA is TGTGCCAGCAGCCGAAGGACTAGCGGGACCTTATACGAGCAGTACTTC. Protein sequence: CASSRRTSGTLYEQYF.

The chain is built from TRBV28 and TRBJ2-6; 11 positions match TRBD2. The J segment lost 0 bases and the V segment lost 5 bases, leaving 6 bases of the junction unmatched. The CDR3 runs to 18 residues. Germline V gives CDR1 MDHEN, CDR2 SYDVKM. The CDR3 DNA reads as TGTGCCAGCAGTGAGACTAGCGGGAAAAGCTCTGGGGCCAACGTCCTGACTTTC. This codes for CASSETSGKSSGANVLTF.

This clone occurred a few times. The chain carries TRBV20-1 and TRBJ2-1, with 10 bases lining up with TRBD2. CDR3 size: 13 residues. Trimming at V came to 3 bases and at J to 13 bases, leaving 9 bases not matched to a gene. Germline CDR1 DFQATT, CDR2 SNEGSKA (reference sequence). In nucleotides, the CDR3 is TGCAGTGCTAGTAAGGTAGCGGGAGGTTCTCAGTTCTTC. It codes for CSASKVAGGSQFF.

The chain is built from TRBV7-9 and TRBJ1-2; D call uncertain. The V gene lost 2 bases and the J gene lost 4 bases, with 14 bases spanning the gap. From germline, CDR1 is SEHNR and CDR2 FQNEAQ (reference sequence). CDR3 length equals 15 residues. The CDR3 here is CASSLSGVPLYGYTF. CDR3 nucleotides: TGTGCCAGCAGCTTAAGCGGGGTTCCCCTCTATGGCTACACCTTC.

The V and J genes are TRBV6-1 and TRBJ2-7; no clear D gene. The CDR3 loop spans 13 amino acids. Germline lookup yields CDR1 MNHNS and CDR2 SASEGT. The V and J ends lost 2 bases and 0 bases respectively, with 5 bases between them. CDR3 DNA sequence: TGTGCCAGCAGTGAACTCGGCTCCTACGAGCAGTACTTC. Amino acids: CASSELGSYEQYF.

The rearrangement uses TRBV5-1 and TRBJ2-3; 7 nucleotides agree with TRBD2. The V gene end was trimmed by 4 bases and the J gene end by 4 bases; junction bases not matched to a gene: 6. Germline assignment: CDR1 SGHRS and CDR2 YFSETQ. The CDR3 contains 14 residues. The CDR3 DNA follows: TGCGCCAGCAGCGAGGGAGGGCCCCCAGATACGCAGTATTTT. Translating it yields CASSEGGPPDTQYF.